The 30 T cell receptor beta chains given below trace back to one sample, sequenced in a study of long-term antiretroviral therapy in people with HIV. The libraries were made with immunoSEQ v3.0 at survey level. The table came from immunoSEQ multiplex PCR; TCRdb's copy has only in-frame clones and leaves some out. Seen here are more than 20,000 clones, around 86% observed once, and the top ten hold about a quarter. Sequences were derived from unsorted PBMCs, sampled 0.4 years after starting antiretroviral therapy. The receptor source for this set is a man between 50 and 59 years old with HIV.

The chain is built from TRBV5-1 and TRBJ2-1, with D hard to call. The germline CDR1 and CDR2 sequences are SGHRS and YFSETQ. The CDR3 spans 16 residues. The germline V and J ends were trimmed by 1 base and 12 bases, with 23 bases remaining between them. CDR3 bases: TGCGCCAGCAGCTTGTACGGAAACGATCGTCAGTCCGCGCAGTTCTTC. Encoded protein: CASSLYGNDRQSAQFF.

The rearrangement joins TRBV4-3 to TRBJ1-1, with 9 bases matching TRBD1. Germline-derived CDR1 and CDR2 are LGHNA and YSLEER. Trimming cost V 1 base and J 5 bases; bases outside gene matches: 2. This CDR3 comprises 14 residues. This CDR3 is CASSQAGTGTEAFF. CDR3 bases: TGCGCCAGCAGCCAAGCAGGGACAGGGACTGAAGCTTTCTTT.

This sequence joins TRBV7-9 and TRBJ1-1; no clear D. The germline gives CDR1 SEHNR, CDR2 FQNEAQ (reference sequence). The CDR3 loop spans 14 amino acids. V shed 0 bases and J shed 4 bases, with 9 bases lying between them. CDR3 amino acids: CASSLALGGTEAFF. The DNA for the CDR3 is TGTGCCAGCAGCTTAGCGTTGGGAGGCACTGAAGCTTTCTTT.

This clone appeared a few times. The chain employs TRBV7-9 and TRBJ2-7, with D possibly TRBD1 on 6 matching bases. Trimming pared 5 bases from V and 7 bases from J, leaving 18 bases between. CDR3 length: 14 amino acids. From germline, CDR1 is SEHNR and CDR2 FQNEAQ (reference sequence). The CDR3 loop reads CASSPRDTVREQYF. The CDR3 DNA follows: TGTGCCAGCAGCCCCCGGGACACTGTTCGGGAGCAGTACTTC.

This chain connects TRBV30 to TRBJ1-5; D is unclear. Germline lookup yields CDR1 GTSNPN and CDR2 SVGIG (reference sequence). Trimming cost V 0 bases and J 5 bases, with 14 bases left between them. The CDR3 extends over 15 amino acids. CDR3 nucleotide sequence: TGTGCCTGGAGTGTAAAAACTCCAGGACATCAGCCCCAGCATTTT. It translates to CAWSVKTPGHQPQHF.

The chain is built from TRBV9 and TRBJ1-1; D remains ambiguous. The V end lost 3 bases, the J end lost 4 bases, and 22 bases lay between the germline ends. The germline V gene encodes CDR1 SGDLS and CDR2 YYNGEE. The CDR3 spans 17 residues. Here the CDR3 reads CASSEMESRSVSTEAFF. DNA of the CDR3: TGTGCCAGCAGCGAAATGGAAAGCAGGTCGGTTTCCACTGAAGCTTTCTTT.

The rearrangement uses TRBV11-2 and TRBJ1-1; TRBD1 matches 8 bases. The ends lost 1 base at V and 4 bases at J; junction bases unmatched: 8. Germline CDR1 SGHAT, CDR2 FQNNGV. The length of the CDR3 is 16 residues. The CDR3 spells CASSLVHGQGGTEAFF. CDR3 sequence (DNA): TGTGCCAGCAGCTTAGTACACGGACAGGGAGGCACTGAAGCTTTCTTT.

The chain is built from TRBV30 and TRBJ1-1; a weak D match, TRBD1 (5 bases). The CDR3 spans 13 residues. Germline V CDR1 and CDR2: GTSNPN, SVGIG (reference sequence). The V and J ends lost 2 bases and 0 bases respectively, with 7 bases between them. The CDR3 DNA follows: TGTGCCTGGAGTTGGGGCTTGAACACTGAAGCTTTCTTT. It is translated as CAWSWGLNTEAFF.

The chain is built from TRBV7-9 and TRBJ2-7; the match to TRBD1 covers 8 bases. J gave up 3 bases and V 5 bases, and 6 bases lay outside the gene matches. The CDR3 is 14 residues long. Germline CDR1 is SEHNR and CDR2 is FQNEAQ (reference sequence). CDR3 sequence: CASSVPGQGYEQYF. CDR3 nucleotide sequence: TGTGCCAGCAGCGTTCCAGGACAGGGCTACGAGCAGTACTTC.

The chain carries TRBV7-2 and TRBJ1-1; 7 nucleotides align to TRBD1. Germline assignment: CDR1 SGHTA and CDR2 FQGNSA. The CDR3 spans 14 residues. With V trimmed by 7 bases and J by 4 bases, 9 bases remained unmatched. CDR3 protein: CASTLQGRSTEAFF. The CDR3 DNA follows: TGTGCCAGCACATTACAGGGGAGAAGCACTGAAGCTTTCTTT.

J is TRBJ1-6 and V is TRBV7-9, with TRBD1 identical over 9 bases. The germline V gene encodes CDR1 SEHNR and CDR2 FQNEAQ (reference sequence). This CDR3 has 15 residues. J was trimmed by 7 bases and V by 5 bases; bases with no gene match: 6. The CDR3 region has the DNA TGTGCCAGCAGCCACCGGGACAGGGAGAATTCACCCCTCCACTTT. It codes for CASSHRDRENSPLHF.

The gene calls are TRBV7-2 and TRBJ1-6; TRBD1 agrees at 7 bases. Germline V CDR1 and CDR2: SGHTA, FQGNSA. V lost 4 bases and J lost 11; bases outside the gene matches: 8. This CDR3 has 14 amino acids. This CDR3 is CASSSKQGKTPLHF. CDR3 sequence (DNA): TGTGCCAGCAGCTCCAAACAGGGGAAAACACCCCTCCACTTT.

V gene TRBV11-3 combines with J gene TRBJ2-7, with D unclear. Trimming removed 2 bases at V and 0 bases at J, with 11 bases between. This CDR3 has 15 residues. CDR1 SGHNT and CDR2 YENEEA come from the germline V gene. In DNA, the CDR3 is TGTGCCAGCAGCTTACAGGAGACAAGCTCCTACGAGCAGTACTTC. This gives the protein CASSLQETSSYEQYF.

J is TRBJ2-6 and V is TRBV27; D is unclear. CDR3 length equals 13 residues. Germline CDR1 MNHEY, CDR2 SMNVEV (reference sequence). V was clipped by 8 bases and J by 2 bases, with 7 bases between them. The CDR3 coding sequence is TGTGCCAGCCGCCGGGCTGGGGCCAACGTCCTGACTTTC. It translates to CASRRAGANVLTF.

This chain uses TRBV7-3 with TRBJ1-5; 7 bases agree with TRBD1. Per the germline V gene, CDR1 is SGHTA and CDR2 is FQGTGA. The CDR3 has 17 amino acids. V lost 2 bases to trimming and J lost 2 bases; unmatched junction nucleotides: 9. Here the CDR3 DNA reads TGTGCCAGCAGCTTATTTCGGGACAGATTCCGCAATCAGCCCCAGCATTTT. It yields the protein CASSLFRDRFRNQPQHF.

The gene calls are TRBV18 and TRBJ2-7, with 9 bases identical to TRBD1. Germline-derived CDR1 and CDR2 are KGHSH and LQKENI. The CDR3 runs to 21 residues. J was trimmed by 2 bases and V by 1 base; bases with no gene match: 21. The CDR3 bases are TGTGCCAGCTCACCACTAACCCCGGGACAGGGATCCGGTCCTAGGACCTACGAGCAGTACTTC. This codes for CASSPLTPGQGSGPRTYEQYF.

This CDR3 is CASSSGTSGLNEQFF. CDR3 DNA: TGCGCCAGCAGCTCGGGGACTAGCGGGCTGAATGAGCAGTTCTTC. V is TRBV5-1 and J is TRBJ2-1, with TRBD2 matching over 12 bases. The germline V gene has CDR1 SGHRS and CDR2 YFSETQ. V dropped 3 bases and J dropped 7; count of bases not matched to a gene: 5. The CDR3 is 15 amino acids.

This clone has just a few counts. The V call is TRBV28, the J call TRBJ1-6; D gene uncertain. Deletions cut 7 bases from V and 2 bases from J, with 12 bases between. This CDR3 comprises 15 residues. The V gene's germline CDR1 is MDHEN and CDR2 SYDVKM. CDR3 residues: CASIEGITYNSPLHF. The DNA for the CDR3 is TGTGCCAGCATAGAAGGGATAACCTATAATTCACCCCTCCACTTT. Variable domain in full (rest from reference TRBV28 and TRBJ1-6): DVKVTQSSRYLVKRTGEKVFLECVQDMDHENMFWYRQDPGLGLRLIYFSYDVKMKEKGDIPEGYSVSREKKERFSLILESASTNQTSMYLCASIEGITYNSPLHFGNGTRLTVT.

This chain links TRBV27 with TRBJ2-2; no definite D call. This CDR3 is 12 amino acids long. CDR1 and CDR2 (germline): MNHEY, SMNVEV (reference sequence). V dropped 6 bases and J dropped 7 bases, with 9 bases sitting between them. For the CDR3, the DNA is TGTGCCAGCAGCGTTATTAACGGGGAGCTGTTTTTT. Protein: CASSVINGELFF.

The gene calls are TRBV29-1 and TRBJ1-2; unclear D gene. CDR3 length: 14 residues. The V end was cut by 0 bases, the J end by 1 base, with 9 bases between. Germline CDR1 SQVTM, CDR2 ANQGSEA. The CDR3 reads CSVEDPTNNYGYTF. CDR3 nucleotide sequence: TGCAGCGTTGAAGATCCGACTAATAACTATGGCTACACCTTC. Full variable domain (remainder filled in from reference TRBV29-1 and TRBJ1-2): SAVISQKPSRDICQRGTSLTIQCQVDSQVTMMFWYRQQPGQSLTLIATANQGSEATYESGFVIDKFPISRPNLTFSTLTVSNMSPEDSSIYLCSVEDPTNNYGYTFGSGTRLTVV.

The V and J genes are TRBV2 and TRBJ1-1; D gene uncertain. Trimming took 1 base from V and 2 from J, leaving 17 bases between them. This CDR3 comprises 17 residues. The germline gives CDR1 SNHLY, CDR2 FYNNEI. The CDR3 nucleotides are TGTGCCAGCAGTGAAGATAGGGAGCTGGTGGGCAACACTGAAGCTTTCTTT. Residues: CASSEDRELVGNTEAFF.

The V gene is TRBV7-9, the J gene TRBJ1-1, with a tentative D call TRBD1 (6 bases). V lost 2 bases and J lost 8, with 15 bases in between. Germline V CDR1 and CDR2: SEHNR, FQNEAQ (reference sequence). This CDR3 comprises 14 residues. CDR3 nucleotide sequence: TGTGCCAGCAGCTTACACGGGGGGCGGGAGGAAGCTTTCTTT. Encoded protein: CASSLHGGREEAFF.

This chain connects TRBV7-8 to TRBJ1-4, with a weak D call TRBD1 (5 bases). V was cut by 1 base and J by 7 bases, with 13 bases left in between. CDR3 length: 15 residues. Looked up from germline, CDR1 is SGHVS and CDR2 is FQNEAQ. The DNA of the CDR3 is TGTGCCAGCAGCTTAGAGAGGGGCGCGGTTGAAAAACTGTTTTTT. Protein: CASSLERGAVEKLFF.

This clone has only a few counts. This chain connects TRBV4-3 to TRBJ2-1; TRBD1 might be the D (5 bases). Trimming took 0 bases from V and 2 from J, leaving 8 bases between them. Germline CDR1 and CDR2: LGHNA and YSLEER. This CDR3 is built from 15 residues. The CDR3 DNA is TGCGCCAGCAGCCAAGATAGGGGCCCCTACAATGAGCAGTTCTTC. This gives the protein CASSQDRGPYNEQFF.

The CDR3 bases are TGTGCCAGCAGCACCAGACAGGACTATGGCTACACCTTC. It translates to CASSTRQDYGYTF. The rearrangement uses TRBV7-8 and TRBJ1-2; tentatively, D is TRBD1 (6 bases). Germline CDR1 and CDR2: SGHVS and FQNEAQ. The CDR3 sequence is 13 residues long. The V end lost 5 bases, the J end lost 3 bases, and 10 bases lay between the germline ends. Full variable domain (missing parts from reference TRBV7-8 and TRBJ1-2): GAGVSQSPRYKVAKRGQDVALRCDPISGHVSLFWYQQALGQGPEFLTYFQNEAQLDKSGLPSDRFFAERPEGSVSTLKIQRTQQEDSAVYLCASSTRQDYGYTFGSGTRLTVV.

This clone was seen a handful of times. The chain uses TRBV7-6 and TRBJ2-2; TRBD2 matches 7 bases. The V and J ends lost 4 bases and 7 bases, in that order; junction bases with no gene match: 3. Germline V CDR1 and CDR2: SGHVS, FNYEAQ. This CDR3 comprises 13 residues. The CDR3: CASSWGGVGELFF. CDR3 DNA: TGTGCCAGCAGCTGGGGAGGGGTCGGGGAGCTGTTTTTT.

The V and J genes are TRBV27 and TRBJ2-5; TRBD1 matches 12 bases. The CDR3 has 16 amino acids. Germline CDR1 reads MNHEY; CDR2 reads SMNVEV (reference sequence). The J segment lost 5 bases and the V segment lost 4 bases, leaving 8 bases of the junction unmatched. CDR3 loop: CASSSPGQGAGETQYF. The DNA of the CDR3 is TGTGCCAGCAGTTCACCGGGACAGGGGGCCGGGGAGACCCAGTACTTC.

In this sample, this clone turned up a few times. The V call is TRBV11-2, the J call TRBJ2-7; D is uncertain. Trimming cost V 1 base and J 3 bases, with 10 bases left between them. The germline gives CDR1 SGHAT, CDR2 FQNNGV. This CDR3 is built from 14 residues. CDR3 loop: CASSLGNTYYEQYF. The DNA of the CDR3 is TGTGCCAGCAGCTTAGGTAACACCTACTACGAGCAGTACTTC. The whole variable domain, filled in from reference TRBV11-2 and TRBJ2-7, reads EAGVAQSPRYKIIEKRQSVAFWCNPISGHATLYWYQQILGQGPKLLIQFQNNGVVDDSQLPKDRFSAERLKGVDSTLKIQPAKLEDSAVYLCASSLGNTYYEQYFGPGTRLTVT.

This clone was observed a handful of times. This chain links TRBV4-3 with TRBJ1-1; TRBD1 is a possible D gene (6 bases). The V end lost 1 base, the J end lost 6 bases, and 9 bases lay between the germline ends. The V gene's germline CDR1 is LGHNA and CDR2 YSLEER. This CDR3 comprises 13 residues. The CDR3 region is CASSQGGAAEAFF. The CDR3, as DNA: TGCGCCAGCAGCCAAGGGGGGGCTGCTGAAGCTTTCTTT.

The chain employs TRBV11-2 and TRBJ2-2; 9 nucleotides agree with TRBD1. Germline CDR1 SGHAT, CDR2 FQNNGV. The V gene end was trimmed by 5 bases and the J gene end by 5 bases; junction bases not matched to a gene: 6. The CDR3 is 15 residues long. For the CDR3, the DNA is TGTGCCAGCAGCGGCGGGACAGGGTATACCGGGGAGCTGTTTTTT. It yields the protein CASSGGTGYTGELFF.